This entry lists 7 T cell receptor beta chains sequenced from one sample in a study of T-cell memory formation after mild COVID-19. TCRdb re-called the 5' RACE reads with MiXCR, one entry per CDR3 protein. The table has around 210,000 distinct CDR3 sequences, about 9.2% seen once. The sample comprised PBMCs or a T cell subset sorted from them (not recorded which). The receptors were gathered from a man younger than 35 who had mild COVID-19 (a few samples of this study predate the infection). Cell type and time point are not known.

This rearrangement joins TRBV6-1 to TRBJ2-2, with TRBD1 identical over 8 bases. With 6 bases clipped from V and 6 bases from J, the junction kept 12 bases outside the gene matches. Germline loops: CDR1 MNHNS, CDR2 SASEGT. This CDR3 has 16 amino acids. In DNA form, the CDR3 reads TGTGCCAGCAGGATAGACCAGGGGGCAGGGGCCGGGGAGCTGTTTTTT. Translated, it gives CASRIDQGAGAGELFF.

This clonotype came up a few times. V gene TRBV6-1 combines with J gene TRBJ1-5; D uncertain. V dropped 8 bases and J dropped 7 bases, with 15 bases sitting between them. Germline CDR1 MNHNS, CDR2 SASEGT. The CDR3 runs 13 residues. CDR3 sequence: CASDERVRQPQHF. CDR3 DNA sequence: TGTGCCAGCGATGAACGGGTGAGGCAGCCCCAGCATTTT.

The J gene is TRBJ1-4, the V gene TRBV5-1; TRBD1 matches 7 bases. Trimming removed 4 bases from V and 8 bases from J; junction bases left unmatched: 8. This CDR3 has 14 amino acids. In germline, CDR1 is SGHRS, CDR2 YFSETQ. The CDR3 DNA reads TGCGCCAGCAGCCAACAGGGGACCGGAGAAAAACTGTTTTTT. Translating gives CASSQQGTGEKLFF.

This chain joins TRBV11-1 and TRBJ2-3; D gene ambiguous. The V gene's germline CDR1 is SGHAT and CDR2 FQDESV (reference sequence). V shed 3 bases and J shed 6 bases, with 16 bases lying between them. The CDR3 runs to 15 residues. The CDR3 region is CASSFMVGRVDTQYF. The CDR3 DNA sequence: TGTGCCAGCAGCTTTATGGTAGGACGGGTGGATACGCAGTATTTT.

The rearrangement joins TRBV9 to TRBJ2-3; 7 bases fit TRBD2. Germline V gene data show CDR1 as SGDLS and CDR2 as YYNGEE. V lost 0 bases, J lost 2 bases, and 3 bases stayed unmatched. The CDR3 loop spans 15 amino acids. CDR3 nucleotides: TGTGCCAGCAGCGTAGGAGCGGGGTTCACAGATACGCAGTATTTT. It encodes CASSVGAGFTDTQYF.

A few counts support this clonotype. Here the CDR3 DNA reads TGCGCCAGCAGCCGGTACGGTTGGAGCTCCTACAATGAGCAGTTCTTC. Residues: CASSRYGWSSYNEQFF. This chain connects TRBV5-1 to TRBJ2-1, with D unclear. The CDR3 spans 16 residues. The germline V and J ends were trimmed by 4 bases and 0 bases, with 14 bases remaining between them. CDR1 SGHRS and CDR2 YFSETQ come from the germline V gene.

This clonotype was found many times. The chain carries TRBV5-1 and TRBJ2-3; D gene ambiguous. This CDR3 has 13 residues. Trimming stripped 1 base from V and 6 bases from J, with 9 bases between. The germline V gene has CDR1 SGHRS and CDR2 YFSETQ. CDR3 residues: CASSLFFSDTQYF. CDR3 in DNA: TGCGCCAGCAGCTTGTTCTTTTCGGATACGCAGTATTTT.